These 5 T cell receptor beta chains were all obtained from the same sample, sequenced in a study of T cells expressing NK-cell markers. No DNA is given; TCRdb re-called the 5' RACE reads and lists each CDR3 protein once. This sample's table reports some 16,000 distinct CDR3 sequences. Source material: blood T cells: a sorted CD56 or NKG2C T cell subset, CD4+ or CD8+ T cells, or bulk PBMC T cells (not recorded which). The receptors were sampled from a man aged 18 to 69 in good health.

CDR3 amino acids: CASSLMPGQGWSGYTF. The chain links TRBV12-3 or TRBV12-4 to TRBJ1-2; lacking DNA, the TRBD1 call made by TCRdb goes unchecked. This CDR3 has 16 amino acids.

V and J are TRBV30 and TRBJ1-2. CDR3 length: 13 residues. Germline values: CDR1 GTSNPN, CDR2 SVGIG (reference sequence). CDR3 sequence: CAWSVPYANGYTF.

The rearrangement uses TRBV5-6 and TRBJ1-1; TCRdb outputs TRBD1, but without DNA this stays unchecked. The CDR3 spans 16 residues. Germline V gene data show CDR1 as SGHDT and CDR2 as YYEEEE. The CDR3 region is CASSLRTWGANTEAFF.

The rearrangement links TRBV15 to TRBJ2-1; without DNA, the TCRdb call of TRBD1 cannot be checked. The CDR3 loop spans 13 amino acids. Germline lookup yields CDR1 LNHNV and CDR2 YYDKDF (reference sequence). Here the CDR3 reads CATKMDRADEQFF. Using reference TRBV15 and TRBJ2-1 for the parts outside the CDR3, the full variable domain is DAMVIQNPRYQVTQFGKPVTLSCSQTLNHNVMYWYQQKSSQAPKLLFHYYDKDFNNEADTPDNFQSRRPNTSFCFLDIRSPGLGDTAMYLCATKMDRADEQFFGPGTRLTVL.

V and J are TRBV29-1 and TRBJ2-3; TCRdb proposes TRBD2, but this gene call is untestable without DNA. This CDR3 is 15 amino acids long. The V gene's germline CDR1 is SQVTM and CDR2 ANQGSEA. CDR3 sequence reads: CSVRGTSTRTDTQYF.